This TCR beta chain was recorded in a study of blood T cell repertoires in COVID-19. Study-level information: There were acute and convalescent COVID-19 samples, and they came from the United States, Italy and Spain. PBMCs, B-cell-depleted T cells, or T cells provided the cDNA or gDNA that made up the material.

In the original workflow: Quantification of nucleated cells was approximated via reference gene primer amplification. Using immunoSEQ multiplex PCR, the repertoire was profiled, and TCRdb retains in-frame clones only, with some absent. V and J calls and clone size come straight from that table; D and trimming were deduced from the DNA. The table lists roughly 80,000 clones, roughly four fifths of them singletons. With 3 bases removed from V and 4 bases from J, the gap between germline ends came to 19 bases. Germline assignment: CDR1 KGHSH and CDR2 LQKENI. The CDR3 sequence is 17 residues long. The chain employs TRBV18 and TRBJ1-5, with D tentatively TRBD1 (6 bases). What was sequenced was peripheral blood. The sequence was collected from a human donor in a cohort sampled during active COVID-19. The CDR3 region is CASSPQRLGQTNQPQHF. CDR3 DNA: TGTGCCAGCTCACCCCAGCGGCTCGGACAGACGAATCAGCCCCAGCATTTT. Full variable domain (rest looked up from reference TRBV18 and TRBJ1-5): NAGVMQNPRHLVRRRGQEARLRCSPMKGHSHVYWYRQLPEEGLKFMVYLQKENIIDESGMPKERFSAEFPKEGPSILRIQQVVRGDSAAYFCASSPQRLGQTNQPQHFGDGTRLSIL.